This T cell receptor (beta chain) was observed in a study of CD8+ T cells in alopecia areata (dated by TCRdb to the late 2010s). As for the study more broadly: In both human patients and the C3H/HeJ mouse model, the study applied high-throughput TCRbeta sequencing to look at T cell clonal expansion in alopecia areata. In humans, TCRbeta sequencing was performed on scalp tissue and on sorted CD4+ and CD8+ peripheral blood T cells from healthy controls and from patients with patchy or totalis/universalis alopecia areata. Scalp clonality was compared across normal scalp (n=4), patchy alopecia areata scalp (n=8), and alopecia totalis/universalis scalp (n=8). The RNA source kit depended on sample type: the PAXgene miRNA kit for fixed scalp, the miRNeasy kit for PBMCs, and the RNeasy kit for mouse skin. TCRbeta CDR3 regions were amplified by immunoSEQ multiplex PCR using 35 Vbeta forward and 13 Jbeta reverse primers. General conclusions and limits of the study: TCR sequences shared between patients were less clear than in mice, possibly partly because of HLA diversity in the patient population. Unlike mouse skin, where gammadelta T cells dominate, normal human skin contains resident alphabeta T cells that get sequenced too, which complicates analysis of the scalp TCR repertoire. Compared with normal scalp, lesional scalp, particularly in alopecia totalis/universalis, had higher clonality and more expanded CD8+ clones, which suggests antigenic drive.

Lesional scalp punch biopsies and peripheral blood were collected from alopecia areata patients. PBMCs were isolated by density centrifugation and stained for CD3, CD4 and CD8, after which CD4+ and CD8+ T cells were sorted on a FACSAria. Alopecia areata patients who were not treated were recruited through a multicenter biomarker study. In roughly five patients from the biomarker study, the blood CD8+ T cells went through an additional sort into NKG2D-low and NKG2D-high fractions. CDR1 and CDR2 were assigned from the germline V gene as SGHRS and YFSETQ. The CDR3 has 15 amino acids, counting the end cysteine and phenylalanine. The CDR3 DNA has 45 bases and is translated from base 1. V is reduced by 5 bases and J by 7 bases, leaving a spacing of 19 bases between them. To prepare the library, the immunoSEQ multiplex PCR assay was applied. RNA was extracted from all samples and reverse transcribed into cDNA, which served as template for TCR sequencing. SuperScript III was used to make first-strand cDNA, primed with a 2:1 mix of oligo-dT and random hexamers. A synthetic immune receptor repertoire was used to gauge amplification bias, and whatever bias remained was removed computationally. The original methods were these. Raw reads were preprocessed to remove errors, and CDR3 was defined by IMGT conventions from the conserved cysteine to phenylalanine. Clonality was calculated as 1 minus Shannon entropy normalized by log2 of the number of productive unique TCRs. CD4 or CD8 identity of scalp clones was inferred by cross-referencing scalp TCRbeta sequences with sorted blood CD4 and CD8 repertoires. The source is immuneACCESS, and TCRdb retained only in-frame sequences with V and J called. Part of the clones is not carried over; for the studies checked, unresolved V genes explain less than half of this, and the remainder is unexplained. That table gives V, J and clone size, and the DNA gave D and trimming. Across this sample there are 34,000 or so clones, with about 60% seen only once. 40% of the sample is taken by the ten largest.

In the case of this clone: The antigen it recognizes is unknown. Within one base of it there is no much larger clone, and no base qualities were kept.

This clonotype originated in a human donor with alopecia areata. The chain is made from TRBV5-1 and TRBJ2-1; a tentative D call is TRBD1 (6 bases match). The specimen was NKG2D-high CD8+ T cells sorted from blood. In light of the paper, this sample's cell subset or site label describes: sorted CD8+ NKG2D-high blood T cells. The CDR3 protein is CASRPAAGERNEQFF. The bases read TGCGCCAGCAGGCCCGCGGCAGGGGAGAGGAATGAGCAGTTCTTC.